This is a list of T cell receptor beta chains from one sample in a study of PD-L1 blockade in urothelial cancer. The method was immunoSEQ multiplex PCR; TCRdb's version includes in-frame clones alone and lacks a portion of them. This sample has about 36,000 clones, with 84% found just once. The material was PBMCs, obtained around atezolizumab (anti-PD-L1) treatment. These receptors were collected from a man aged 35 to 55 with urothelial cancer. CDR3s include the opening cysteine and the closing phenylalanine or tryptophan. The D gene is left open where the match is weak. Clone size is shown for a subset of rows, as once, few, many or a class of expanded clone.

size: NA; D: NA; J: TRBJ1-2; V: TRBV15; CDR3: CATSRETAGNVYGYTF; DNA: TGTGCCACCAGCAGAGAAACGGCGGGGAACGTCTATGGCTACACCTTC
size: NA; D: NA; J: TRBJ2-1; V: TRBV11-2; CDR3: CASSSRLVIYNEQFF; DNA: TGTGCCAGCAGCTCCCGACTGGTTATCTACAATGAGCAGTTCTTC
size: once; D: NA; J: TRBJ1-5; V: TRBV6-6; CDR3: CASNQLGGDQPQHF; DNA: TGTGCCAGCAATCAACTGGGAGGGGATCAGCCCCAGCATTTT
size: NA; D: NA; J: TRBJ2-6; V: TRBV7-8; CDR3: CASSLGQGSGANVLTF; DNA: TGTGCCAGCAGCTTAGGGCAGGGGTCTGGGGCCAACGTCCTGACTTTC
size: NA; D: NA; J: TRBJ1-1; V: TRBV30; CDR3: CAWSVLNQNTEAFF; DNA: TGTGCCTGGAGTGTACTAAATCAAAACACTGAAGCTTTCTTT
size: NA; D: NA; J: TRBJ1-5; V: TRBV6-1; CDR3: CASSERAGDQPQHF; DNA: TGTGCCAGCAGTGAGAGGGCAGGGGATCAGCCCCAGCATTTT
size: NA; D: NA; J: TRBJ2-7; V: TRBV7-9; CDR3: CASSQSGRSYGQYF; DNA: TGTGCCAGCAGCCAAAGCGGGCGATCCTACGGGCAGTACTTC
size: NA; D: TRBD1; J: TRBJ2-5; V: TRBV9; CDR3: CASSVEGTDQETQYF; DNA: TGTGCCAGCAGCGTTGAAGGGACAGACCAAGAGACCCAGTACTTC
size: NA; D: TRBD1; J: TRBJ2-2; V: TRBV6-6; CDR3: CASRTGGLANTGELFF; DNA: TGTGCCAGCCGGACAGGGGGCCTCGCGAACACCGGGGAGCTGTTTTTT
size: NA; D: TRBD2; J: TRBJ2-7; V: TRBV7-2; CDR3: CASSPTSGVYEQYF; DNA: TGTGCCAGCAGCCCTACTAGCGGGGTTTACGAGCAGTACTTC
size: once; D: NA; J: TRBJ2-4; V: TRBV28; CDR3: CASSSGGTLANIQYF; DNA: TGTGCCAGCAGTTCCGGGGGTACCTTGGCAAACATTCAGTACTTC
size: NA; D: NA; J: TRBJ2-1; V: TRBV4-1; CDR3: CASSQDGQPKQFF; DNA: TGCGCCAGCAGCCAGGACGGACAGCCTAAGCAGTTCTTC
size: NA; D: TRBD2; J: TRBJ2-2; V: TRBV7-8; CDR3: CASSLVTSGRPQAGELFF; DNA: TGTGCCAGCAGCTTAGTAACTAGCGGGAGGCCCCAGGCCGGGGAGCTGTTTTTT
size: NA; D: NA; J: TRBJ2-7; V: TRBV14; CDR3: CASSQALSSEQYF; DNA: TGTGCCAGCAGCCAAGCCCTTTCTTCCGAGCAGTACTTC
size: NA; D: NA; J: TRBJ2-5; V: TRBV4-1; CDR3: CASSQGPGYQETQYF; DNA: TGCGCCAGCAGCCAAGGGCCAGGGTACCAAGAGACCCAGTACTTC
size: NA; D: NA; J: TRBJ1-2; V: TRBV28; CDR3: CASSLYRGYTF; DNA: TGTGCCAGCAGTTTATATCGTGGCTACACCTTC
size: NA; D: TRBD1; J: TRBJ2-2; V: TRBV7-2; CDR3: CASSRQGAGTGELFF; DNA: TGTGCCAGCAGCCGACAGGGGGCGGGCACCGGGGAGCTGTTTTTT